Below, 4 T cell receptor beta chains from the same sample are listed, as sequenced in a study of blood T cell repertoires in COVID-19. This table comes from immunoSEQ multiplex PCR, and its TCRdb copy is limited to in-frame clones, with some not included. This sample has 100,000 to 150,000 clones; roughly 79% occur once, and the top ten carry about 2%. Sequenced input: peripheral blood. The source of these receptors is a man in his 70s with acute or convalescent COVID-19.

The V call is TRBV3-1 (or the pseudogene TRBV3-2), the J call TRBJ2-5, with 8 bases identical to TRBD1. Germline values: CDR1 LGHDT, CDR2 YNNKEL (reference sequence). V lost 5 bases, J lost 2 bases, and 7 bases stayed unmatched. The CDR3 consists of 15 residues. The chain's CDR3 is CASSSRQGRQETQYF. The CDR3 nucleotides are TGTGCCAGCAGCAGTCGACAGGGGAGACAAGAGACCCAGTACTTC.

CDR3 bases: TGTGCCAGCAGCCCGTCTGCTAGCTCCTACAATGAGCAGTTCTTC. It translates to CASSPSASSYNEQFF. The chain uses TRBV3-1 (or the pseudogene TRBV3-2) and TRBJ2-1, with unresolved D. Trimming took off 4 bases at V and 0 bases at J, with 10 bases between the two ends. The CDR3 length is 15 residues. Germline-derived CDR1 and CDR2 are LGHDT and YNNKEL (reference sequence).

This clone was counted once. The chain links TRBV6-2 or TRBV6-3 to TRBJ2-1; the match to TRBD2 covers 8 bases. After removal of 5 bases from V and 2 bases from J, the junction contained 11 bases not matched to a gene. The CDR3 sequence is 17 residues long. Germline V gives CDR1 MNHEY, CDR2 SVGEGT. The CDR3, as DNA: TGTGCCAGCAGTGGGCATCTCGGGGGGGCCGCCTACAATGAGCAGTTCTTC. It translates to CASSGHLGGAAYNEQFF.

The V call is TRBV12-3 or TRBV12-4, the J call TRBJ2-3, with 8 positions matching TRBD1. The V segment lost 5 bases and the J segment 9 bases; nucleotides outside the gene matches: 1. The CDR3 totals 11 residues. For the CDR3, the DNA is TGTGCCAGCAGTCGGACAGGGACGCAGTATTTT. Protein sequence: CASSRTGTQYF.